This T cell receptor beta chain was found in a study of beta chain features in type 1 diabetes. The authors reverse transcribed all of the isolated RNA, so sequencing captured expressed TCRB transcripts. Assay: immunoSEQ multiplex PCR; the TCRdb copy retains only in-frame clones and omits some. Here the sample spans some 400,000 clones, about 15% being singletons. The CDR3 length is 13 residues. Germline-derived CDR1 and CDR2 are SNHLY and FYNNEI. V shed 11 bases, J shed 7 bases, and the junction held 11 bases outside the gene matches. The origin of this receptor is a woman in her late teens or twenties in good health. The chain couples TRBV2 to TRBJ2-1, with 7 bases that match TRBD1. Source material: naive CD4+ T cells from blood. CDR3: CAAGKGALNEQFF. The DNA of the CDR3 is TGTGCCGCCGGGAAGGGGGCTCTAAATGAGCAGTTCTTC. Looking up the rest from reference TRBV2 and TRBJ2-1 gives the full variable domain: EPEVTQTPSHQVTQMGQEVILRCVPISNHLYFYWYRQILGQKVEFLVSFYNNEISEKSEIFDDQFSVERPDGSNFTLKIRSTKLEDSAMYFCAAGKGALNEQFFGPGTRLTVL.